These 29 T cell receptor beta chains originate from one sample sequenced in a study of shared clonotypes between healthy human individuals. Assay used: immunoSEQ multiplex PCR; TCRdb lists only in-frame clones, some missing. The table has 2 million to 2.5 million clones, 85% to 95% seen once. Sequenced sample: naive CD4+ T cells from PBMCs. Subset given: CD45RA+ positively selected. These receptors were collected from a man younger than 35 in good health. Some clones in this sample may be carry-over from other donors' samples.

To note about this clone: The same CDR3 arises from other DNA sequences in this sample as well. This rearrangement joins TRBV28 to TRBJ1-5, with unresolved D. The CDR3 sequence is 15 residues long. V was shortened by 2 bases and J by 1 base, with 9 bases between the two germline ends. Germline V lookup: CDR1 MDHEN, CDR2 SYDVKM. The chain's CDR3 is CASSLGGGSNQPQHF. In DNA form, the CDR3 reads TGTGCCAGCAGTTTAGGCGGAGGGAGCAATCAGCCCCAGCATTTT.

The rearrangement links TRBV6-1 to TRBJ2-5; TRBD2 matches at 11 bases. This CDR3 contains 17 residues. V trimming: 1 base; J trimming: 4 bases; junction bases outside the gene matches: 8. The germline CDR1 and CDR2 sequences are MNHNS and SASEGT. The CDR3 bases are TGTGCCAGCAGTGAAGGTCTCGGTCTAGCGGGAGGAGAGACCCAGTACTTC. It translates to CASSEGLGLAGGETQYF.

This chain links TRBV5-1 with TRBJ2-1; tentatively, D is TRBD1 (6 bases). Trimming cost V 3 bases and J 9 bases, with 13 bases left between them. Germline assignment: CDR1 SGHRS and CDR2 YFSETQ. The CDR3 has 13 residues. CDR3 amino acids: CASSSQDSGEQFF. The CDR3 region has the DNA TGCGCCAGCAGCTCGCAGGACAGTGGTGAGCAGTTCTTC.

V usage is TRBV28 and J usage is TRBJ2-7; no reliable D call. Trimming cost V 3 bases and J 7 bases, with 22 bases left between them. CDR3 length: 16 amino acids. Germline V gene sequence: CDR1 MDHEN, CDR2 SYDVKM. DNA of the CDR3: TGTGCCAGCAGTTTTGAACCCATACTCGCGAGAGGTGAGCAGTACTTC. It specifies CASSFEPILARGEQYF.

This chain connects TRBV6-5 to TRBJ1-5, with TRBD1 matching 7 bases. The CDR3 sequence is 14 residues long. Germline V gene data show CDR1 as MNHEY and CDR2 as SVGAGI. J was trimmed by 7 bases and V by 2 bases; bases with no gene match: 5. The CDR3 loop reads CASSYNRGWQPQHF. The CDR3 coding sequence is TGTGCCAGCAGTTACAACAGGGGTTGGCAGCCCCAGCATTTT.

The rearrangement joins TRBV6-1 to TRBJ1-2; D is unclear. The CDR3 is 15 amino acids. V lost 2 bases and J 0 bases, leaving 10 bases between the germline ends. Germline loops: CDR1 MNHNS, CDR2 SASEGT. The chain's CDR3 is CASSEIPLTNYGYTF. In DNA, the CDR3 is TGTGCCAGCAGTGAAATCCCGCTTACTAACTATGGCTACACCTTC.

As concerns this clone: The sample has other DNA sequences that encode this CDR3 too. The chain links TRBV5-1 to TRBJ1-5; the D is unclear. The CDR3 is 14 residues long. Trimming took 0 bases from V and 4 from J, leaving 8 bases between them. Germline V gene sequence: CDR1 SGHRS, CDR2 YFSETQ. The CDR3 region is CASSLVAGNQPQHF. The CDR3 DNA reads TGCGCCAGCAGCTTGGTTGCAGGTAATCAGCCCCAGCATTTT.

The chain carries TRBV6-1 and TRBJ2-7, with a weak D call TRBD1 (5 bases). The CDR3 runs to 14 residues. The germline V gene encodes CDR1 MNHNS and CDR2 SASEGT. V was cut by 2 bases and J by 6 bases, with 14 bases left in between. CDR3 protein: CASSERTRAPEQYF. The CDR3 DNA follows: TGTGCCAGCAGTGAAAGGACAAGGGCCCCCGAGCAGTACTTC.

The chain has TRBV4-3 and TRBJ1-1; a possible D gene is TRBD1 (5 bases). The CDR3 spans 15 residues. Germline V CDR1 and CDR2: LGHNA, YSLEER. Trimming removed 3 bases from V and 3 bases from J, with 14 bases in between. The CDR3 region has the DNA TGCGCCAGCAGCCAGGACCCTGGGGGGGACACTGAAGCTTTCTTT. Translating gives CASSQDPGGDTEAFF.

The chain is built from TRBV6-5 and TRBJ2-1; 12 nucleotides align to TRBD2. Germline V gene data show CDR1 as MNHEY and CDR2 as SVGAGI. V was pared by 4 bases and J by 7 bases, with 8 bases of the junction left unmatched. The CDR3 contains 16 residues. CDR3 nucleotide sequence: TGTGCCAGCAGTTTGGTACTAGCGGGAGGAATGAATGAGCAGTTCTTC. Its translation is CASSLVLAGGMNEQFF.

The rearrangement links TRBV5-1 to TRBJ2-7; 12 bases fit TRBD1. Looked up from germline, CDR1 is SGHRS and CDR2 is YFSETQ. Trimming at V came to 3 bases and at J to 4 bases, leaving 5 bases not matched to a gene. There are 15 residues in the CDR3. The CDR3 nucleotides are TGCGCCAGCAGCTGGGGGACAGGGGGCTGGTACGAGCAGTACTTC. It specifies CASSWGTGGWYEQYF. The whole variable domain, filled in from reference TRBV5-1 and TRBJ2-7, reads KAGVTQTPRYLIKTRGQQVTLSCSPISGHRSVSWYQQTPGQGLQFLFEYFSETQRNKGNFPGRFSGRQFSNSRSEMNVSTLELGDSALYLCASSWGTGGWYEQYFGPGTRLTVT.

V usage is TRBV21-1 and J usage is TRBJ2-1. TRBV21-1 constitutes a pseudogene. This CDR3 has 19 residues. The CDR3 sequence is CALLAQVTASGNLDNEQFF. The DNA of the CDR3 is TGTGCCTTGTTAGCCCAGGTGACAGCCTCGGGAAACCTCGACAATGAGCAGTTCTTC.

The CDR3 nucleotides are TGTGCCAGCAGCTTATTCGGACTACAGACAGATACGCAGTATTTT. Residues: CASSLFGLQTDTQYF. The gene calls are TRBV11-2 and TRBJ2-3, with D possibly TRBD2 on 6 matching bases. CDR3 length equals 15 residues. Germline V gene sequence: CDR1 SGHAT, CDR2 FQNNGV. V lost 2 bases and J lost 3, with 12 bases in between.

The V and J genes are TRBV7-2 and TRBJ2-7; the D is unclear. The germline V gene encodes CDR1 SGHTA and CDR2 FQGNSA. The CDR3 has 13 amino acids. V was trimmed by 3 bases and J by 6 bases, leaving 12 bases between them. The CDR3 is CASSFLEPGEQYF. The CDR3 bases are TGTGCCAGCAGCTTCTTGGAGCCGGGCGAGCAGTACTTC.

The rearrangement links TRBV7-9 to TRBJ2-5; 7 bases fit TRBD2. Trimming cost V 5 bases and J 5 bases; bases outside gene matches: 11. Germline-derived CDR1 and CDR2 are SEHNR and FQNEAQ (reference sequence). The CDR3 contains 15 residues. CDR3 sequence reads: CASSPPTGRLETQYF. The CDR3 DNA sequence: TGTGCCAGCAGCCCCCCGACCGGGAGGTTGGAGACCCAGTACTTC. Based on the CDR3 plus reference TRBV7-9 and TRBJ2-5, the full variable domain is DTGVSQNPRHKITKRGQNVTFRCDPISEHNRLYWYRQTLGQGPEFLTYFQNEAQLEKSRLLSDRFSAERPKGSFSTLEIQRTEQGDSAMYLCASSPPTGRLETQYFGPGTRLLVL.

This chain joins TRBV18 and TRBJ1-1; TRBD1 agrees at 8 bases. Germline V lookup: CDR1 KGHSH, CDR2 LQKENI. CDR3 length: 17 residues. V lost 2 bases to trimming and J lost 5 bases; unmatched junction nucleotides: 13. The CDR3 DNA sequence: TGTGCCAGCTCACCATTACAGGGGGTGGATTCGGGGACTGAAGCTTTCTTT. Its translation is CASSPLQGVDSGTEAFF.

The CDR3 nucleotides read TGTGCCAGCAGTTCCCAGGGGTTAGTCGACGAGCAGTACTTC. It yields the protein CASSSQGLVDEQYF. V usage is TRBV6-6 and J usage is TRBJ2-7, with a tentative D call TRBD1 (6 bases). From germline, CDR1 is MNHNY and CDR2 SVGAGI (reference sequence). Trimming took off 4 bases at V and 5 bases at J, with 15 bases between the two ends. The CDR3 consists of 14 residues.

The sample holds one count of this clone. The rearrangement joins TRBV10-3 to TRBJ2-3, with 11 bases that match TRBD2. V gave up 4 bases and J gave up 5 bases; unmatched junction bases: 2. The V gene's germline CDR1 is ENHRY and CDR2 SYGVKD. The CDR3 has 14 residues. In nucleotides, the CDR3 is TGTGCCATCAGTGGACTAGCGGGGAAAGATACGCAGTATTTT. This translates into CAISGLAGKDTQYF.

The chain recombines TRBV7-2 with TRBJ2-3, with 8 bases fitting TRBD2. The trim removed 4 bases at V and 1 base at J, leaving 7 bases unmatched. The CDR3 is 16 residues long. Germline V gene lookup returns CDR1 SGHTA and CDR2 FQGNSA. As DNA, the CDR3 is TGTGCCAGCAGCTCCGTAGCGGGATGGGGCACAGATACGCAGTATTTT. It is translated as CASSSVAGWGTDTQYF.

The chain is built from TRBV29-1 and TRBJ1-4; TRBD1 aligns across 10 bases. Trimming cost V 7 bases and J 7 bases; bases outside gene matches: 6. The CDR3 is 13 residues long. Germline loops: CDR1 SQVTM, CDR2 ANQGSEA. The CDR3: CSASGQGSEKLFF. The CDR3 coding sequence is TGCAGCGCGTCGGGACAGGGGAGTGAAAAACTGTTTTTT.

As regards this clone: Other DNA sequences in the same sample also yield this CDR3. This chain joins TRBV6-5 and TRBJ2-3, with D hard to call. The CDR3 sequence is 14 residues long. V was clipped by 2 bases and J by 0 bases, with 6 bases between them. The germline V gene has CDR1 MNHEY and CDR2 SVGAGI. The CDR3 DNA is TGTGCCAGCAGTTACGCCAGGAGCACAGATACGCAGTATTTT. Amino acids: CASSYARSTDTQYF.

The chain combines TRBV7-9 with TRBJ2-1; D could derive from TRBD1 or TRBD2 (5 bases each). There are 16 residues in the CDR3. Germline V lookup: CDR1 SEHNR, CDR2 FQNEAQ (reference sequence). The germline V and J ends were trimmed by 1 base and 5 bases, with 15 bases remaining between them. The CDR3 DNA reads TGTGCCAGCAGCTTAGGAAGAAGGGACCAAGACAATGAGCAGTTCTTC. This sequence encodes CASSLGRRDQDNEQFF.

CDR3 DNA sequence: TGTGCCAGCAGCCCTCTCGGGGGGATCGCTGGAAACACCATATATTTT. Translated, it gives CASSPLGGIAGNTIYF. The chain links TRBV7-2 to TRBJ1-3, with D maybe TRBD1 (5 bases). V was trimmed by 5 bases and J by 2 bases, leaving 16 bases between them. This CDR3 contains 16 residues. CDR1 is SGHTA, CDR2 FQGNSA, per germline.

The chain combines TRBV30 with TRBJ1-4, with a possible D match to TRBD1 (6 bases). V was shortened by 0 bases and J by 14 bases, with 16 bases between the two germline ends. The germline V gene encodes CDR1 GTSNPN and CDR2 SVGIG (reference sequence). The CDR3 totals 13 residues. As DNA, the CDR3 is TGTGCCTGGAGTGTAACAGGGCCTAGGTCGCTGTTTTTT. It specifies CAWSVTGPRSLFF.

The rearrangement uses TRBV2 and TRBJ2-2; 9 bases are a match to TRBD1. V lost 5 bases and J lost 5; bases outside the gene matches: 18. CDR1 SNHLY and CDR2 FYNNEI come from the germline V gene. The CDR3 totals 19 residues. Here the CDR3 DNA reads TGTGCCAGCAGTTTCCTGGGGTGGGGACAGGGAATCTCTACCGGGGAGCTGTTTTTT. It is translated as CASSFLGWGQGISTGELFF.

DNA for the CDR3: TGTGCCAGCAGCCCCGTTGCCCCCTACAATGAGCAGTTCTTC. It yields the protein CASSPVAPYNEQFF. The V call is TRBV7-9, the J call TRBJ2-1; D remains ambiguous. Per germline, CDR1 SEHNR and CDR2 FQNEAQ (reference sequence). This CDR3 is built from 14 residues. Trimming took 5 bases from V and 2 from J, leaving 10 bases between them. The full variable domain, in which reference TRBV7-9 and TRBJ2-1 provide the parts outside the CDR3, is DTGVSQNPRHKITKRGQNVTFRCDPISEHNRLYWYRQTLGQGPEFLTYFQNEAQLEKSRLLSDRFSAERPKGSFSTLEIQRTEQGDSAMYLCASSPVAPYNEQFFGPGTRLTVL.

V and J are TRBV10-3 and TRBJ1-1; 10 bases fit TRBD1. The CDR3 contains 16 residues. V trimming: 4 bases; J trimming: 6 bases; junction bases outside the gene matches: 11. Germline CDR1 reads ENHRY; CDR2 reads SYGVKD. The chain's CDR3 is CAISAREGTGVPEAFF. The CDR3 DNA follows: TGTGCCATCAGTGCCCGGGAAGGGACAGGGGTCCCTGAAGCTTTCTTT.

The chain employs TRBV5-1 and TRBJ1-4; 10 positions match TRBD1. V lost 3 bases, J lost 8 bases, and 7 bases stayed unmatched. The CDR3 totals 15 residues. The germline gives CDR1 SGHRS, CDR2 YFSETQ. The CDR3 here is CASSSTGGAGEKLFF. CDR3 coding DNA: TGCGCCAGCAGCTCGACAGGGGGCGCAGGGGAAAAACTGTTTTTT.

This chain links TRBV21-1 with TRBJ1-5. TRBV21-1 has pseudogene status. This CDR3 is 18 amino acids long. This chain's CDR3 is CASSKDSKRRMSNQPQHF. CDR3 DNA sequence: TGTGCCAGCAGCAAAGATTCAAAACGTAGGATGAGCAATCAGCCCCAGCATTTT.